These T cell receptor beta chains were read from a single sample in a study of read filtering for tumor transcriptome and immune sequencing. TCRdb passed the reads through MiXCR, listing each CDR3 protein once. The sample has about 58,000 distinct CDR3 sequences, around 12% seen once. Sequenced material: a population of CD138-negative cells sorted from bone marrow. These receptors all come from a donor aged 40 or older with multiple myeloma. Both conserved end residues are part of each CDR3. Fields, in order: V gene, J gene, D gene, clone size, CDR3 DNA, CDR3 protein. A D gene is named only where the DNA matches it firmly. Size tells how often a clone was seen (once, few, many) or the class of an expanded clone, and some rows leave it out.

TRBV5-1	TRBJ1-1	TRBD1	many	TGCGCCAGCAGCTTTGGACAGGACAGCCTGAACACTGAAGCTTTCTTT	CASSFGQDSLNTEAFF
TRBV29-1	TRBJ1-1	NA	many	TGCAGCGTCGCCTATACACTGCTTGAAGCTTTCTTT	CSVAYTLLEAFF
TRBV7-9	TRBJ2-5	TRBD1	many	TGTGCCAGCAGCTCACAGGGGGGAGAGACCCAGTACTTC	CASSSQGGETQYF
TRBV6-1	TRBJ1-5	NA	many	TGTGCCAGCGCAGCCCATCAGCCCCAGCATTTT	CASAAHQPQHF
TRBV12-3/TRBV12-4	TRBJ2-4	NA	many	TGTGCCAGCAGTTCCTCCGGTTCGCACGCCAAAAACATTCAGTACTTC	CASSSSGSHAKNIQYF
TRBV11-1	TRBJ2-1	TRBD2	many	TGTGCCAGCACCGAAGGACTAGCGGGGGCCAACTCCTACAATGAGCAGTTCTTC	CASTEGLAGANSYNEQFF
TRBV7-2	TRBJ2-1	TRBD1	medium-sized	TGTGCCAGCAGCTCCAAGGGGGCACGGGTGCAGTTCTTC	CASSSKGARVQFF
TRBV11-2	TRBJ1-4	NA	NA	TGTGCCAGCAGCCTCTCTCAGGGACGGCTTAATGAAAAACTGTTTTTT	CASSLSQGRLNEKLFF
TRBV3-1	TRBJ2-1	TRBD2	NA	TGTGCCAGCAGCCAAATACTAGCGGGGGTTAATGAGCAGTTCTTC	CASSQILAGVNEQFF
TRBV5-5	TRBJ2-5	NA	few	TGTGCCAGCAGCCCCAGGGCCACCCAAGAGACCCAGTACTTC	CASSPRATQETQYF
TRBV6-1	TRBJ1-4	NA	many	TGTGCCAGCAGTGAAGCGGGGAAGGCGCGGGAAAAACTGTTTTTT	CASSEAGKAREKLFF
TRBV12-3/TRBV12-4	TRBJ1-5	NA	NA	TGTGCCAGCAGTTGGGGAGGGATTAGCAATCAGCCCCAGCATTTT	CASSWGGISNQPQHF
TRBV11-2	TRBJ2-1	TRBD1	many	TGTGCCAGCAGCTCGGGACAGGAAAGCTCCTACAATGAGCAGTTCTTC	CASSSGQESSYNEQFF
TRBV3-1	TRBJ2-1	TRBD2	many	TGTGCCAGCAGCCCTTTTAGCGGGGGGGTCTACAATGAGCAGTTCTTC	CASSPFSGGVYNEQFF
TRBV7-2	TRBJ2-3	NA	many	TGTGCCAGCAGCCGGGACTTCGGTCCGCCCGGGGGTTTT	CASSRDFGPPGGF
TRBV20-1	TRBJ2-5	TRBD1	NA	TGCAGTGCTACCGGACAGGGGTTCGGGACCCAGTACTTC	CSATGQGFGTQYF
TRBV3-1	TRBJ2-7	TRBD1	many	TGTGCCAGCAGCCGCTTGGGACAGGGGTACGAGCAGTACTTC	CASSRLGQGYEQYF
TRBV29-1	TRBJ1-2	NA	many	TGCAGCGTTGGTAGCCAGGCTAACTATGGCTACACCTTC	CSVGSQANYGYTF
TRBV5-1	TRBJ1-1	NA	many	TGCGCCAGCAGCGCATTACCGACCAACACTGAAGCTTTCTTT	CASSALPTNTEAFF
TRBV20-1	TRBJ2-7	NA	many	TGCAGTGCTAGAGGTCTCAGGCTTTCCTACGAGCAGTACTTC	CSARGLRLSYEQYF
TRBV24-1	TRBJ2-3	NA	many	TGTGCCACCAGTGATCCTCGGGACACCACCGTAGATACGCAGTATTTT	CATSDPRDTTVDTQYF
TRBV6-2/TRBV6-3	TRBJ2-2	TRBD2	few	TGTGCCAGCAGTTACGTGGGGACTAGCGGGGCCACCGGGGAGCTGTCTTTT	CASSYVGTSGATGELSF
TRBV7-9	TRBJ1-6	NA	many	TGTGCCAGCAGCTTAGTCGCAGGGAAATCACCCCTCCACTTT	CASSLVAGKSPLHF
TRBV20-1	TRBJ1-2	NA	many	TGCAGTGCTAGCCCCCTCAAGTGGGCTAACTATGGCTACACCTTC	CSASPLKWANYGYTF
TRBV6-2/TRBV6-3	TRBJ1-6	TRBD1	many	TGTGCCAGCAGAAGATCCACAGGGGGAGATTCACCCCTCCACTTT	CASRRSTGGDSPLHF
TRBV12-5	TRBJ2-1	TRBD1	many	TGTGCTAGTGGTTTTCCGATTCCGGACAGGAGTTCCTACAATGAGCAGTTCTTC	CASGFPIPDRSSYNEQFF
TRBV5-4	TRBJ2-5	TRBD2	few	TGTGCCAGCAGCTTGGTAGCGGGGGAAGAGACCCAGTACTTC	CASSLVAGEETQYF
TRBV6-2/TRBV6-3	TRBJ2-3	NA	many	TGTGCCAGCAGTTACTCCCCGTCGACTAGCACAGATACGCAGTATTTT	CASSYSPSTSTDTQYF
TRBV25-1	TRBJ2-5	TRBD2	many	TGTGCCAGCAGTGAAGCGGGGGTGGAGACCCAGTACTTC	CASSEAGVETQYF
TRBV7-6	TRBJ1-1	NA	few	TGTGCCAGCAGCTCAGATCAGAACACTGAAGCTTTTTTT	CASSSDQNTEAFF
TRBV10-1	TRBJ2-7	TRBD2	many	TGCGCCAGCAGTGAAGCGGGGGCCCGCTCCTACGAGCAGTACTTC	CASSEAGARSYEQYF
TRBV10-3	TRBJ2-5	TRBD1	many	TGTGCCATCAATGGACAGGGAGAAGAGACCCAGTACTTC	CAINGQGEETQYF
TRBV7-3	TRBJ1-1	NA	many	TGTGCCAGCAGCTTAAGAGGGATCATGAACACTGAAGCTTTCTTT	CASSLRGIMNTEAFF
TRBV29-1	TRBJ1-2	NA	many	TGCAGCGTTCCTGGACAGAATTATGGCTACACCTTC	CSVPGQNYGYTF
TRBV6-6	TRBJ1-1	NA	many	TGTGCCAGCCCCGAGAGAGGGGGGACTGAAGCTTTCTTT	CASPERGGTEAFF
TRBV7-2	TRBJ2-5	TRBD2	many	TGTGCCAGCAGTAAAACTAGCGGACAAGAGACCCAGTACTTC	CASSKTSGQETQYF
TRBV20-1	TRBJ2-7	NA	many	TGCAGTGCTAGTGCTGGAGGGGGACGTTTCGACGAGCAGTACTTC	CSASAGGGRFDEQYF
TRBV6-5	TRBJ1-1	TRBD1	many	TGTGCCAGCAGTCCGGACAGGGGAGGGTCTGAAGCTTTCTTT	CASSPDRGGSEAFF
TRBV7-6	TRBJ2-1	TRBD2	many	TGTGCCAGCAGCTTTCAAGGTCGGCGGGGGGGCCACAATGAGCAGTTCTTC	CASSFQGRRGGHNEQFF
TRBV19	TRBJ1-5	NA	many	TGTGCCAGTAGTACGGACCGAGAAGGTCAGCCCCAGCATTTT	CASSTDREGQPQHF
TRBV29-1	TRBJ2-5	TRBD2	many	TGCAGCGGCACACTAGCGGGCCAAGAGACCCAGTACTTC	CSGTLAGQETQYF
TRBV3-2	TRBJ1-1	NA	many	TGTGCCAGCAGCCATCGGACAGGCGGGGGGTACACTGAAGCTTTCTTT	CASSHRTGGGYTEAFF
TRBV12-3/TRBV12-4	TRBJ2-5	TRBD2	many	TGTGCCAGCAGTACGACTAGCGGGGGGAAGACCCAGTACTTC	CASSTTSGGKTQYF
TRBV9	TRBJ2-3	TRBD1	many	TGTGCCAGCAGCACCCCGCGGACAGGGGTAACAGATACGCAGTATTTT	CASSTPRTGVTDTQYF
TRBV20-1	TRBJ2-5	NA	many	TGCAGTGCTACTGGGGGGACGGGGCAAGAGACCCAGTACTTC	CSATGGTGQETQYF
TRBV20-1	TRBJ2-5	TRBD2	many	TGCAGTGCCCCCCGTGGGACAGGACTAGCGGGGTCTGAGACCCAGTACTTC	CSAPRGTGLAGSETQYF
TRBV2	TRBJ2-1	TRBD2	many	TGTGCCAGCAGTGAATATTTGGCTAGCGGTCGGAGGTTCTTC	CASSEYLASGRRFF
TRBV12-3/TRBV12-4	TRBJ1-5	NA	NA	TGTGCCAGCAGTTTAGTGCCAGCCAGGAACAATCAGCCCCAGCATTTT	CASSLVPARNNQPQHF